The 30 T cell receptor beta chains below were found in one sample sequenced in a study of shared clonotypes between healthy human individuals. The method was immunoSEQ multiplex PCR; TCRdb's version includes in-frame clones alone and lacks a portion of them. The sample has approximately 2,000,000 clones; just over 90% are singletons. Naive CD8 cells lacked CD45RO and underwent positive selection for CCR7, leaving out terminally differentiated effector memory CD45RA+ cells. Sequencing input: naive CD8+ T cells from PBMCs. The receptor source for this set is a man aged 18 to 35 in good health. Some clones in this sample may be carry-over from other donors' samples.

This sequence joins TRBV12-2 and TRBJ2-3; no check of the table's D call, TRBD2, against the DNA was made. TRBV12-2 is a pseudogene segment. This CDR3 spans 17 amino acids. This chain's CDR3 is CASRIAPSGASTDTQYF. In DNA, the CDR3 is TGTGCAAGTCGCATCGCCCCTAGCGGGGCTAGCACAGATACGCAGTATTTT.

The genes are TRBV6-1 and TRBJ2-3; TRBD1 is a possible D gene (5 bases). The germline gives CDR1 MNHNS, CDR2 SASEGT. The length of the CDR3 is 18 residues. The V gene lost 1 base and the J gene lost 3 bases, with 20 bases spanning the gap. CDR3 amino acids: CASSEVTEGALGTDTQYF. As DNA, the CDR3 is TGTGCCAGCAGTGAAGTAACGGAAGGGGCCCTAGGGACAGATACGCAGTATTTT.

This clone appeared once. This chain uses TRBV29-1 with TRBJ2-7; tentatively, D is TRBD1 or TRBD2 (7 bases each). V shed 7 bases and J shed 9 bases, with 22 bases lying between them. CDR1 SQVTM and CDR2 ANQGSEA come from the germline V gene. The CDR3 loop spans 13 amino acids. This CDR3 is CSASGAGQIGQYF. CDR3 nucleotide sequence: TGCAGCGCCAGCGGGGCGGGACAGATCGGGCAGTACTTC.

This clone was seen just once. DNA of the CDR3: TGTGCCAGCATCGGGGGGCACCTCAATGAGCAGTTCTTC. The encoded protein is CASIGGHLNEQFF. V and J are TRBV6-1 and TRBJ2-1; the D gene is possibly TRBD2 (7 bases). Germline loops: CDR1 MNHNS, CDR2 SASEGT. CDR3 length: 13 amino acids. Between the trimmed V and J ends, which lost 7 bases and 6 bases, there was a span of 13 bases.

The chain is built from TRBV7-9 and TRBJ1-6; no reliable D call. Germline lookup yields CDR1 SEHNR and CDR2 FQNEAQ (reference sequence). The CDR3 runs to 12 residues. V lost 5 bases, J lost 8 bases, and 7 bases lay in between. CDR3 DNA sequence: TGTGCCAGCAGCCAGCCTGATTCACCCCTCCACTTT. Its protein product is CASSQPDSPLHF.

The V and J genes are TRBV7-8 and TRBJ2-1, with TRBD1 as a possible D gene (6 bases). Germline CDR1 SGHVS, CDR2 FQNEAQ. The CDR3 loop spans 17 amino acids. Between the trimmed V and J ends, which lost 4 bases and 8 bases, there was a span of 24 bases. The DNA for the CDR3 is TGTGCCAGCAGCTCCCGCCCGGACGGGACACTAAGCGATGAGCAGTTCTTC. Its translation is CASSSRPDGTLSDEQFF.

The rearrangement links TRBV2 to TRBJ1-2; D gene unclear. Trimming removed 7 bases from V and 9 bases from J, with 12 bases in between. CDR1 and CDR2 (germline): SNHLY, FYNNEI. The CDR3 totals 11 residues. Here the CDR3 reads CASNVGSSYTF. In DNA, the CDR3 is TGTGCCAGCAATGTGGGTTCCAGCTACACCTTC.

The chain joins TRBV27 to TRBJ2-3; no definite D call. The V gene's germline CDR1 is MNHEY and CDR2 SMNVEV (reference sequence). This CDR3 contains 13 residues. Trimming pared 7 bases from V and 3 bases from J, leaving 11 bases between. In DNA form, the CDR3 reads TGTGCCAGCACCTCTGACGAGACAGATACGCAGTATTTT. This translates into CASTSDETDTQYF.

The chain employs TRBV6-5 and TRBJ1-1, with no clear D. The V gene lost 8 bases and the J gene lost 2 bases, with 12 bases spanning the gap. Germline V gene lookup returns CDR1 MNHEY and CDR2 SVGAGI. There are 13 residues in the CDR3. The chain's CDR3 is CASRLGLNTEAFF. The CDR3 DNA reads as TGTGCCAGCCGTCTCGGGCTAAACACTGAAGCTTTCTTT.

This clone is a singleton in its sample. V gene TRBV15 combines with J gene TRBJ2-1; possible D gene TRBD2, 7 bases. This CDR3 is built from 13 residues. Trimming took 4 bases from V and 8 from J, leaving 12 bases between them. Germline values: CDR1 LNHNV, CDR2 YYDKDF (reference sequence). This CDR3 reads CATSTRGGDEQFF. In DNA form, the CDR3 reads TGTGCCACCAGCACTCGAGGGGGGGATGAGCAGTTCTTC.

This rearrangement joins TRBV5-6 to TRBJ2-7; 11 bases match TRBD1. Trimming removed 3 bases from V and 7 bases from J; junction bases left unmatched: 3. Germline CDR1 is SGHDT and CDR2 is YYEEEE. The CDR3 totals 13 residues. The CDR3 DNA reads as TGTGCCAGCAGCTGGGACAGGGGGGGTGAGCAGTACTTC. This encodes CASSWDRGGEQYF.

This chain uses TRBV19 with TRBJ2-1; D possibly corresponds to TRBD2 (7 bases). The CDR3 has 17 residues. Looked up from germline, CDR1 is LNHDA and CDR2 is SQIVND (reference sequence). Trimming took off 1 base at V and 4 bases at J, with 17 bases between the two ends. Written as DNA, the CDR3 is TGTGCCAGTAGTATAGTGGGGGGGCAGGTCTTATACAATGAGCAGTTCTTC. This codes for CASSIVGGQVLYNEQFF. Full variable domain (missing parts from reference TRBV19 and TRBJ2-1): DGGITQSPKYLFRKEGQNVTLSCEQNLNHDAMYWYRQDPGQGLRLIYYSQIVNDFQKGDIAEGYSVSREKKESFPLTVTSAQKNPTAFYLCASSIVGGQVLYNEQFFGPGTRLTVL.

J is TRBJ2-1 and V is TRBV9; weak D call: TRBD2 (6 bases). The CDR3 is made up of 14 amino acids. V gave up 0 bases and J gave up 8 bases, with 12 bases separating them. Per germline, CDR1 SGDLS and CDR2 YYNGEE. The chain's CDR3 is CASSVALALDEQFF. The DNA of the CDR3 is TGTGCCAGCAGCGTAGCACTAGCTCTCGATGAGCAGTTCTTC.

This clone was seen a handful of times. The sample carries other DNA sequences with the same CDR3. The chain joins TRBV5-1 to TRBJ1-5, with D perhaps matching TRBD1 (5 bases). Trimming took off 0 bases at V and 2 bases at J, with 6 bases between the two ends. Germline CDR1 is SGHRS and CDR2 is YFSETQ. This CDR3 has 14 amino acids. CDR3 region: CASSLGGGNQPQHF. Written as DNA, the CDR3 is TGCGCCAGCAGCTTGGGAGGGGGCAATCAGCCCCAGCATTTT. The variable domain in full, with the rest retrieved from reference TRBV5-1 and TRBJ1-5, is KAGVTQTPRYLIKTRGQQVTLSCSPISGHRSVSWYQQTPGQGLQFLFEYFSETQRNKGNFPGRFSGRQFSNSRSEMNVSTLELGDSALYLCASSLGGGNQPQHFGDGTRLSIL.

CDR3 amino acids: CSGTSYTGELFF. The DNA of the CDR3 is TGCAGCGGGACTAGCTACACCGGGGAGCTGTTTTTT. The rearrangement uses TRBV29-1 and TRBJ2-2, with TRBD2 matching 8 bases. V lost 7 bases, J lost 3 bases, and 1 base stayed unmatched. The CDR3 runs to 12 residues. CDR1 and CDR2 (germline): SQVTM, ANQGSEA.

A word on this clone: The same CDR3 arises from other DNA sequences in this sample as well. The J gene is TRBJ2-7, the V gene TRBV6-1; D not resolved. Trimming stripped 1 base from V and 1 base from J, with 8 bases between. Germline V gene sequence: CDR1 MNHNS, CDR2 SASEGT. The CDR3 totals 14 residues. The CDR3 nucleotides read TGTGCCAGCAGTGAAGGAAGGAGATCCTACGAGCAGTACTTC. This sequence encodes CASSEGRRSYEQYF.

J is TRBJ2-7 and V is TRBV7-9, with TRBD2 as a possible D gene (8 bases). Germline V lookup: CDR1 SEHNR, CDR2 FQNEAQ (reference sequence). This CDR3 is built from 17 residues. V was clipped by 4 bases and J by 3 bases, with 22 bases between them. CDR3 loop: CASSSPGGLGGLYEQYF. CDR3 nucleotide sequence: TGTGCCAGCAGCTCCCCTGGGGGACTAGGGGGCCTCTACGAGCAGTACTTC.

This chain joins TRBV18 and TRBJ2-7; no definite D call. The CDR3 consists of 13 residues. V shed 3 bases and J shed 4 bases, with 10 bases lying between them. Germline CDR1 and CDR2: KGHSH and LQKENI. The CDR3 bases are TGTGCCAGCTCACCTGCCCAGCTATACGAGCAGTACTTC. Translated, it gives CASSPAQLYEQYF.

This CDR3 is CASSLSPGLGGYNEQFF. In nucleotides, the CDR3 is TGTGCCAGCAGTTTATCGCCGGGACTAGGGGGATACAATGAGCAGTTCTTC. The rearrangement joins TRBV27 to TRBJ2-1; TRBD2 aligns across 8 bases. The germline V gene encodes CDR1 MNHEY and CDR2 SMNVEV (reference sequence). This CDR3 has 17 residues. Trimming took 0 bases from V and 4 from J; bases not matched to a gene: 8.

This clone was seen a single time. The genes are TRBV5-1 and TRBJ2-5; D might be TRBD1 (5 bases). The V end lost 5 bases, the J end lost 1 base, and 15 bases lay between the germline ends. Germline CDR1 is SGHRS and CDR2 is YFSETQ. This CDR3 region has 15 residues. This CDR3 is CASRQIRASQETQYF. In DNA, the CDR3 is TGCGCCAGCAGACAAATCAGGGCCTCCCAAGAGACCCAGTACTTC. Full variable domain (remainder filled in from reference TRBV5-1 and TRBJ2-5): KAGVTQTPRYLIKTRGQQVTLSCSPISGHRSVSWYQQTPGQGLQFLFEYFSETQRNKGNFPGRFSGRQFSNSRSEMNVSTLELGDSALYLCASRQIRASQETQYFGPGTRLLVL.

On this clone: The sample carries other DNA sequences with the same CDR3. The V and J genes are TRBV28 and TRBJ2-7; 7 nucleotides align to TRBD1. CDR1 and CDR2 from the germline V gene are MDHEN and SYDVKM. V dropped 5 bases and J dropped 3; count of bases not matched to a gene: 7. There are 14 residues in the CDR3. CDR3 amino acids: CASSLPRDSYEQYF. The CDR3 DNA follows: TGTGCCAGCAGTCTGCCCCGGGACAGCTACGAGCAGTACTTC.

The chain employs TRBV27 and TRBJ2-4; no definite D call. Trimming cost V 8 bases and J 0 bases, with 8 bases left between them. Per germline, CDR1 MNHEY and CDR2 SMNVEV (reference sequence). The CDR3 sequence is 13 residues long. CDR3 coding DNA: TGTGCCAGCCGCAGACTAGCCAAAAACATTCAGTACTTC. It codes for CASRRLAKNIQYF.

On this clone: The same CDR3 also results from other DNA sequences found in this sample. The chain carries TRBV5-1 and TRBJ2-1; perhaps D is TRBD1 or TRBD2 (6 bases each). Deletions cut 1 base from V and 4 bases from J, with 12 bases between. There are 15 residues in the CDR3. Germline V gene lookup returns CDR1 SGHRS and CDR2 YFSETQ. The CDR3 DNA follows: TGCGCCAGCAGCTTGACAGGAGGGGGGTACAATGAGCAGTTCTTC. Amino acids: CASSLTGGGYNEQFF.

The rearrangement uses TRBV5-1 and TRBJ1-2; maybe TRBD1 (5 bases). CDR1 and CDR2 (germline): SGHRS, YFSETQ. The ends were cut back, 0 bases at V and 8 bases at J, with 11 bases in the middle. The CDR3 length is 13 residues. Here the CDR3 DNA reads TGCGCCAGCAGCTTGGCCTGGGGGACCGGCTACACCTTC. Amino acids: CASSLAWGTGYTF.

This sequence joins TRBV27 and TRBJ2-1; D might be TRBD1 or TRBD2, each matching 5 bases. The V end lost 0 bases, the J end lost 7 bases, and 16 bases lay between the germline ends. Germline assignment: CDR1 MNHEY and CDR2 SMNVEV (reference sequence). The CDR3 has 16 residues. The CDR3, as DNA: TGTGCCAGCAGTTTATCCAGAGGGGACGTTATAAATGAGCAGTTCTTC. Encoded protein: CASSLSRGDVINEQFF.

The rearrangement joins TRBV2 to TRBJ2-7; D remains ambiguous. Germline CDR1 is SNHLY and CDR2 is FYNNEI. V dropped 1 base and J dropped 3 bases, with 16 bases sitting between them. CDR3 length: 16 amino acids. CDR3 loop: CASSEGQAELIYEQYF. The CDR3 coding sequence is TGTGCCAGCAGTGAAGGTCAGGCAGAACTCATCTACGAGCAGTACTTC.

J is TRBJ2-7 and V is TRBV10-1; 7 nucleotides match TRBD1. Losses at the gene ends were 5 bases for V and 5 bases for J; bases not matched to a gene: 3. Germline V gene data show CDR1 as WNHNN and CDR2 as SYGVQD (reference sequence). There are 12 residues in the CDR3. CDR3 DNA sequence: TGCGCCAGCAGTAATGACAGGGACGAGCAGTACTTC. Amino acid sequence: CASSNDRDEQYF.

V and J are TRBV11-2 and TRBJ2-1; a weak D match, TRBD2 (6 bases). The CDR3 sequence is 14 residues long. V lost 1 base, J lost 6 bases, and 10 bases lay in between. Germline CDR1 and CDR2: SGHAT and FQNNGV. The CDR3 here is CASSLAAGPNEQFF. In DNA, the CDR3 is TGTGCCAGCAGCTTAGCCGCGGGGCCCAATGAGCAGTTCTTC.

This clone showed up just a few times. The V call is TRBV9, the J call TRBJ1-1, with a possible D match to TRBD1 (6 bases). V lost 1 base to trimming and J lost 1 base, with 11 bases between them. The CDR3 is 15 residues long. Looked up from germline, CDR1 is SGDLS and CDR2 is YYNGEE. The CDR3 DNA is TGTGCCAGCAGCGTATCGGGGGCTCGGAACACTGAAGCTTTCTTT. It yields the protein CASSVSGARNTEAFF. Full variable domain (rest looked up from reference TRBV9 and TRBJ1-1): DSGVTQTPKHLITATGQRVTLRCSPRSGDLSVYWYQQSLDQGLQFLIQYYNGEERAKGNILERFSAQQFPDLHSELNLSSLELGDSALYFCASSVSGARNTEAFFGQGTRLTVV.

The chain couples TRBV5-1 to TRBJ1-5, with a possible D match to TRBD1 (5 bases). V was trimmed by 0 bases and J by 5 bases, leaving 18 bases between them. Germline values: CDR1 SGHRS, CDR2 YFSETQ. CDR3 length: 17 residues. The CDR3 protein is CASSLVIPQGTDQPQHF. The DNA for the CDR3 is TGCGCCAGCAGCTTGGTGATCCCACAAGGGACCGATCAGCCCCAGCATTTT.